The T cell receptor beta chain described here comes from a study of response to subunit inactivated influenza vaccine. From the RT-PCR reads, TCRdb called clonotypes with MiXCR, one entry per CDR3 protein. The sample contains roughly 700,000 distinct CDR3 sequences, roughly 14% of which appear only once. The CDR3 spans 14 residues. The V end was cut by 7 bases, the J end by 2 bases, with 13 bases between. This chain connects TRBV12-3 or TRBV12-4 to TRBJ2-3, with D tentatively TRBD1 (5 bases). This clonotype was obtained from a man aged 50 to 59 who received an inactivated influenza vaccine. Sequencing used PBMCs from blood, obtained about 14 days before vaccination. This CDR3 reads CASTPDGHTDTQYF. CDR3 in DNA: TGTGCCAGCACTCCGGACGGACACACAGATACGCAGTATTTT.